In this sample, the clone carrying this T cell receptor (beta chain) turned up many times. Its target is unknown. Time point reported: patch test 1, 2 weeks after DPC sensitization. Documented treatment: therapeutic diphenylcyclopropenone sensitization with weekly scalp DPC. Per the germline V gene, CDR1 is SQVTM and CDR2 is ANQGSEA. This CDR3 is 12 amino acids long. Trimming at V came to 8 bases and at J to 8 bases, leaving 8 bases not matched to a gene. These data originate in a study of human T cells and chemical hapten exposure. Study-wide context: Diphenylcyclopropenone was administered weekly to the scalp of patients throughout the approximately 24-week study. Regarding the study as a whole: It was expanded TCRs that formed significantly more large CDR3 similarity clusters than controls did. No change in TCRs above 1 in 1000 frequency was produced by DPC sensitization.

TCRdb reprocessed the RACE reads via MiXCR and lists one record per CDR3 protein. The data show 370,000 or so distinct CDR3 sequences, with approximately 5.1% seen just once and approximately 2.5% held by the top ten. The J gene is TRBJ1-2, the V gene TRBV29-1, with TRBD1 identical over 10 bases. The sample in question was whole blood, obtained in connection with sensitization to the hapten diphenylcyclopropenone (DPC). The sequence came from a woman aged 45-65 years with alopecia areata. Some clones in this sample may be carry-over from other donors' samples. CDR3 sequence: CSYRGQGKGYTF. In DNA form, the CDR3 reads TGCAGCTACCGGGGACAGGGGAAAGGCTACACCTTC.